These 20 T cell receptor beta chains came from one sample sequenced in a study of regulatory T cells in long-lasting Graves disease. The time point is: newly diagnosed GD, antithyroid drugs for less than 3 months. From PBMCs, RNA was extracted and then used to make the TCR library. Through Arm-PCR of CDR3 regions and iRepertoire HTBI primers, TCR beta libraries were built. Each CDR3 protein is one row after TCRdb ran MiXCR on the multiplex PCR reads. The table lists about 350,000 distinct CDR3 sequences, around 15% of them singletons. The same sample was also used in a study of T cells in Graves' hyperthyroidism and ophthalmopathy.

The material was peripheral blood mononuclear cells (PBMCs), obtained at new diagnosis, from a patient treated with antithyroid drugs. The source is a woman younger than 30 with Graves disease.

This clonotype was counted at least ten times. The J gene is TRBJ1-2, the V gene TRBV20-1; the D is unclear. V shed 2 bases and J shed 4 bases, with 11 bases lying between them. The CDR3 spans 13 residues. Germline loops: CDR1 DFQATT, CDR2 SNEGSKA (reference sequence). The CDR3 nucleotides read TGCAGTGCTAGACCCCTCGGTAGCTATGGCTACACCTTC. It yields the protein CSARPLGSYGYTF.

This clonotype was counted at least ten times. This chain connects TRBV12-3 or TRBV12-4 to TRBJ2-3; TRBD2 matches 7 bases. Losses at the gene ends were 2 bases for V and 3 bases for J; bases not matched to a gene: 14. CDR3 length: 18 amino acids. The CDR3 DNA sequence: TGTGCCAGCAGTTTATCGTTGGGAGGGTCCATGGCAACAGATACGCAGTATTTT. Encoded protein: CASSLSLGGSMATDTQYF.

In this sample, this clonotype turned up many times. The chain joins TRBV7-8 to TRBJ2-3, with D tentatively TRBD1 (7 bases). V lost 1 base and J lost 5, with 19 bases in between. Germline CDR1 reads SGHVS; CDR2 reads FQNEAQ. CDR3 length: 17 residues. CDR3 residues: CASSLGGTAEGVDTQYF. The CDR3, as DNA: TGTGCCAGCAGCTTAGGCGGGACAGCAGAAGGTGTAGATACGCAGTATTTT.

In its sample, this clonotype was seen many times. This sequence joins TRBV27 and TRBJ2-7, with a weak D call TRBD1 (5 bases). Germline V gives CDR1 MNHEY, CDR2 SMNVEV (reference sequence). Trimming stripped 1 base from V and 3 bases from J, with 10 bases between. This CDR3 contains 14 residues. CDR3 DNA: TGTGCCAGCAGTTTATGGGGCAGAAACTACGAGCAGTACTTC. Amino acid sequence: CASSLWGRNYEQYF.

This clonotype was observed a handful of times. The rearrangement joins TRBV10-1 to TRBJ1-4; D gene unclear. The CDR3 consists of 13 residues. With 6 bases removed from V and 3 bases from J, the gap between germline ends came to 8 bases. The germline CDR1 and CDR2 sequences are WNHNN and SYGVQD (reference sequence). Here the CDR3 DNA reads TGCGCCAGCAGCCCAGCCTCTAATGAAAAACTGTTTTTT. Its protein is CASSPASNEKLFF.

The V gene is TRBV6-2 or TRBV6-3, the J gene TRBJ2-2, with 8 bases that match TRBD2. V gave up 4 bases and J gave up 6 bases; unmatched junction bases: 7. CDR1 and CDR2 from the germline V gene are MNHEY and SVGEGT. The CDR3 has 15 amino acids. DNA of the CDR3: TGTGCCAGCAGTTCGGCGGGGGGCTCACCCGGGGAGCTGTTTTTT. Its translation is CASSSAGGSPGELFF.

In its sample, this clonotype was seen many times. This chain links TRBV18 with TRBJ1-1; D is unclear. CDR1 KGHSH and CDR2 LQKENI come from the germline V gene. The CDR3 sequence is 14 residues long. V was trimmed by 3 bases and J by 1 base, leaving 9 bases between them. The CDR3: CASSPRAENTEAFF. CDR3 coding DNA: TGTGCCAGCTCACCCAGAGCCGAGAACACTGAAGCTTTCTTT.

Ten or more counts support this clonotype. The rearrangement joins TRBV7-9 to TRBJ2-7; unclear D gene. The CDR3 has 16 residues. From germline, CDR1 is SEHNR and CDR2 FQNEAQ (reference sequence). The germline V and J ends were trimmed by 0 bases and 0 bases, with 12 bases remaining between them. CDR3 loop: CASSLAAGFSSYEQYF. The CDR3 nucleotides are TGTGCCAGCAGCTTAGCTGCAGGTTTTAGCTCCTACGAGCAGTACTTC.

This clonotype was seen ten or more times. The V and J genes are TRBV18 and TRBJ1-2; 11 bases map to TRBD1. Germline V CDR1 and CDR2: KGHSH, LQKENI. The CDR3 is made up of 16 amino acids. With 3 bases clipped from V and 8 bases from J, the junction kept 11 bases outside the gene matches. In nucleotides, the CDR3 is TGTGCCAGCTCACCGGTAAGGACAGGGGGCGAGTCCGGCTACACCTTC. This sequence encodes CASSPVRTGGESGYTF.

This clonotype occurred many times. The chain joins TRBV3-1 to TRBJ2-7; D possibly uses TRBD1 or TRBD2 (5 bases each). The CDR3 covers 17 residues. Looked up from germline, CDR1 is LGHDT and CDR2 is YNNKEL (reference sequence). V lost 1 base and J 0 bases, leaving 16 bases between the germline ends. CDR3: CASSQALGVRSSYEQYF. For the CDR3, the DNA is TGTGCCAGCAGCCAAGCGTTGGGGGTCCGGAGCTCCTACGAGCAGTACTTC.

This clonotype came up many times. V gene TRBV7-8 combines with J gene TRBJ2-3; the match to TRBD2 covers 8 bases. The CDR3 runs 16 residues. Germline V CDR1 and CDR2: SGHVS, FQNEAQ. After removal of 3 bases from V and 3 bases from J, the junction contained 8 bases not matched to a gene. Here the CDR3 reads CASSFQAGEKTDTQYF. In DNA, the CDR3 is TGTGCCAGCAGCTTTCAAGCGGGAGAGAAGACAGATACGCAGTATTTT. Combining the CDR3 with reference TRBV7-8 and TRBJ2-3 gives the whole variable domain GAGVSQSPRYKVAKRGQDVALRCDPISGHVSLFWYQQALGQGPEFLTYFQNEAQLDKSGLPSDRFFAERPEGSVSTLKIQRTQQEDSAVYLCASSFQAGEKTDTQYFGPGTRLTVL.

This clonotype occurred many times. This chain uses TRBV28 with TRBJ2-5, with 7 bases aligning to TRBD2. CDR3 length: 15 residues. CDR1 is MDHEN and CDR2 is SYDVKM in the germline V gene. The V gene end was trimmed by 6 bases and the J gene end by 1 base; junction bases not matched to a gene: 8. The CDR3 DNA is TGTGCCAGCAGCCCCGGGGGGAAGCTCCAAGAGACCCAGTACTTC. Protein product: CASSPGGKLQETQYF.

This clonotype was observed at least ten times. The gene calls are TRBV27 and TRBJ2-2; TRBD1 agrees at 9 bases. The V gene end was trimmed by 3 bases and the J gene end by 7 bases; junction bases not matched to a gene: 9. Germline V gives CDR1 MNHEY, CDR2 SMNVEV (reference sequence). The CDR3 has 16 amino acids. The CDR3, as DNA: TGTGCCAGCAGTTTCCGGGACAGGGTATTGGGCGGGGAGCTGTTTTTT. Translated: CASSFRDRVLGGELFF.

V is TRBV7-2 and J is TRBJ2-4; TRBD2 aligns across 7 bases. V dropped 5 bases and J dropped 7; count of bases not matched to a gene: 5. The germline CDR1 and CDR2 sequences are SGHTA and FQGNSA. The CDR3 totals 13 residues. The CDR3 reads CASSPGRGNIQYF. The CDR3 DNA follows: TGTGCCAGCAGCCCTGGGAGGGGCAACATTCAGTACTTC.

The rearrangement links TRBV9 to TRBJ2-3, with 11 nucleotides matching TRBD2. This CDR3 region has 16 residues. J was trimmed by 2 bases and V by 4 bases; bases with no gene match: 6. Per the germline V gene, CDR1 is SGDLS and CDR2 is YYNGEE. CDR3 sequence: CASSPGLAAYTDTQYF. Written as DNA, the CDR3 is TGTGCCAGCAGCCCGGGACTAGCGGCGTACACAGATACGCAGTATTTT. The full variable domain, rest sourced from reference TRBV9 and TRBJ2-3, is DSGVTQTPKHLITATGQRVTLRCSPRSGDLSVYWYQQSLDQGLQFLIQYYNGEERAKGNILERFSAQQFPDLHSELNLSSLELGDSALYFCASSPGLAAYTDTQYFGPGTRLTVL.

J is TRBJ1-2 and V is TRBV4-1, with D hard to call. The CDR3 is 15 residues long. Trimming shortened V by 1 base and J by 7 bases, and 16 bases separated the two germline ends. Germline V gives CDR1 MGHRA, CDR2 YSYEKL. The CDR3 spells CASSQGGSPGCGYTF. The CDR3 nucleotides read TGCGCCAGCAGCCAAGGAGGGTCCCCTGGGTGTGGCTACACCTTC.

V gene TRBV30 combines with J gene TRBJ1-3; the D is unclear. Trimming stripped 2 bases from V and 4 bases from J, with 9 bases between. Looked up from germline, CDR1 is GTSNPN and CDR2 is SVGIG (reference sequence). There are 13 residues in the CDR3. As DNA, the CDR3 is TGTGCCTGGAGTTCCGGGGTAGGAAACACCATATATTTT. Amino acid sequence: CAWSSGVGNTIYF.

There are many counts of this clonotype. The chain is built from TRBV6-1 and TRBJ2-1, with unresolved D. The V and J ends lost 4 bases and 4 bases respectively, with 2 bases between them. The CDR3 has 11 amino acids. CDR1 MNHNS and CDR2 SASEGT come from the germline V gene. The DNA for the CDR3 is TGTGCCAGCAGTGCATACAATGAGCAGTTCTTC. It encodes CASSAYNEQFF.

This clonotype came up a few times. J is TRBJ1-2 and V is TRBV19; D not resolved. CDR3 length: 14 residues. Germline V lookup: CDR1 LNHDA, CDR2 SQIVND (reference sequence). V lost 5 bases, J lost 5 bases, and 15 bases lay in between. CDR3 loop: CASSFRASGYGYTF. CDR3 DNA sequence: TGTGCCAGTAGTTTCCGGGCCAGTGGGTATGGCTACACCTTC.

This clonotype was counted ten times or more. V and J are TRBV9 and TRBJ2-3; D is uncertain. The CDR3 spans 12 residues. The V end lost 2 bases, the J end lost 3 bases, and 4 bases lay between the germline ends. Germline lookup yields CDR1 SGDLS and CDR2 YYNGEE. CDR3 bases: TGTGCCAGCAGCGTGGGGACAGATACGCAGTATTTT. This translates into CASSVGTDTQYF.